The 25 T cell receptor beta chains below come from one sample, sequenced in a study of blood T cell repertoires in COVID-19. Method: immunoSEQ multiplex PCR; TCRdb's copy keeps in-frame clones and lacks some. This sample has around 390,000 clones, with about 83% found just once. The material sequenced was PBMCs or T cells enriched from blood (not recorded which). The receptor set was obtained from a woman aged 45-65 years who had recovered from COVID-19.

The chain carries TRBV6-5 and TRBJ1-1; D not resolved. V was trimmed by 7 bases and J by 0 bases, leaving 12 bases between them. The CDR3 contains 14 residues. Germline V gene data show CDR1 as MNHEY and CDR2 as SVGAGI. The CDR3 sequence is CASTTRELNTEAFF. The CDR3 DNA reads as TGTGCCAGCACTACCCGGGAGTTGAACACTGAAGCTTTCTTT.

This chain uses TRBV30 with TRBJ1-5; D gene uncertain. V lost 0 bases and J 0 bases, leaving 15 bases between the germline ends. The length of the CDR3 is 17 residues. Germline CDR1 is GTSNPN and CDR2 is SVGIG (reference sequence). This CDR3 is CAWSVKQQPYSNQPQHF. CDR3 coding DNA: TGTGCCTGGAGTGTAAAACAGCAACCATATAGCAATCAGCCCCAGCATTTT.

The chain has TRBV5-1 and TRBJ1-1; 7 bases fit TRBD1. In germline, CDR1 is SGHRS, CDR2 YFSETQ. This CDR3 has 16 residues. After removal of 1 base from V and 3 bases from J, the junction contained 9 bases not matched to a gene. The CDR3 sequence: CASSLSPDRVDTEAFF. CDR3 nucleotide sequence: TGCGCCAGCAGCTTGTCCCCCGACAGGGTCGACACTGAAGCTTTCTTT.

The rearrangement joins TRBV30 to TRBJ2-1; D is possibly TRBD2 (6 bases). This CDR3 has 14 amino acids. V lost 4 bases to trimming and J lost 10 bases, with 20 bases between them. The germline V gene encodes CDR1 GTSNPN and CDR2 SVGIG (reference sequence). CDR3 coding DNA: TGTGCCTGGACCCTCTTGGATGGGGGGTCGGAGCAGTTCTTC. It encodes CAWTLLDGGSEQFF.

The chain carries TRBV5-4 and TRBJ2-3; 9 nucleotides match TRBD2. This CDR3 is 16 amino acids long. Germline CDR1 and CDR2: SGHNT and YYREEE (reference sequence). The V gene end was trimmed by 2 bases and the J gene end by 6 bases; junction bases not matched to a gene: 10. The CDR3, as DNA: TGTGCCAGCAGCTTCTTAGCGGGGGCCATTGGGGATACGCAGTATTTT. Its protein is CASSFLAGAIGDTQYF.

CDR3 sequence (DNA): TGTGCCTGGAGTTTTGGACAGGGAGGAACAGATACGCAGTATTTT. This gives the protein CAWSFGQGGTDTQYF. The chain is built from TRBV30 and TRBJ2-3, with 8 positions matching TRBD1. The junction had 7 bases not matched to a gene; V was cut back by 2 bases and J by 3 bases. Germline loops: CDR1 GTSNPN, CDR2 SVGIG (reference sequence). CDR3 size: 15 residues.

V usage is TRBV13 and J usage is TRBJ2-5; 11 bases map to TRBD2. J lost 1 base, V lost 5 bases, and 3 bases had no gene match. This CDR3 contains 15 residues. In germline, CDR1 is PRHDT, CDR2 FYEKMQ (reference sequence). In DNA, the CDR3 is TGTGCCAGCAGCCCTGGGACTAGCGGCCAAGAGACCCAGTACTTC. Translated: CASSPGTSGQETQYF. The whole variable domain, remainder taken from reference TRBV13 and TRBJ2-5, is AAGVIQSPRHLIKEKRETATLKCYPIPRHDTVYWYQQGPGQDPQFLISFYEKMQSDKGSIPDRFSAQQFSDYHSELNMSSLELGDSALYFCASSPGTSGQETQYFGPGTRLLVL.

The chain joins TRBV7-2 to TRBJ1-6; D gene ambiguous. The CDR3 totals 13 residues. Germline V lookup: CDR1 SGHTA, CDR2 FQGNSA. The germline V and J ends were trimmed by 5 bases and 9 bases, with 11 bases remaining between them. The DNA for the CDR3 is TGTGCCAGCAGCGCCGAAGTCGGTTCACCCCTCCACTTT. Encoded protein: CASSAEVGSPLHF. The full variable domain, rest sourced from reference TRBV7-2 and TRBJ1-6, is GAGVSQSPSNKVTEKGKDVELRCDPISGHTALYWYRQSLGQGLEFLIYFQGNSAPDKSGLPSDRFSAERTGGSVSTLTIQRTQQEDSAVYLCASSAEVGSPLHFGNGTRLTVT.

The J gene is TRBJ2-7, the V gene TRBV3-1 (or the pseudogene TRBV3-2); 7 bases are shared with TRBD1. Germline CDR1 reads LGHDT; CDR2 reads YNNKEL (reference sequence). The CDR3 is made up of 16 amino acids. The trim removed 5 bases at V and 3 bases at J, leaving 13 bases unmatched. The CDR3 loop is CASSYRPQGSLYEQYF. CDR3 sequence (DNA): TGTGCCAGCAGCTATCGTCCACAGGGGTCCCTCTACGAGCAGTACTTC.

The rearrangement uses TRBV7-9 and TRBJ2-7; 7 nucleotides line up with TRBD1. This CDR3 has 14 residues. V lost 7 bases to trimming and J lost 2 bases; unmatched junction nucleotides: 8. In germline, CDR1 is SEHNR, CDR2 FQNEAQ (reference sequence). The CDR3 nucleotides are TGTGCCAGCACCCCAGGGGGATATCCCTACGAGCAGTACTTC. This sequence encodes CASTPGGYPYEQYF.

The genes are TRBV30 and TRBJ1-6, with 8 nucleotides matching TRBD1. The germline gives CDR1 GTSNPN, CDR2 SVGIG (reference sequence). This CDR3 contains 15 residues. Trimming removed 2 bases from V and 6 bases from J; junction bases left unmatched: 6. In nucleotides, the CDR3 is TGTGCCTGGAGTCGGGACAGGCCGGCTAATTCACCCCTCCACTTT. Translating it yields CAWSRDRPANSPLHF.

The genes are TRBV5-1 and TRBJ2-3; 9 bases line up with TRBD1. Per germline, CDR1 SGHRS and CDR2 YFSETQ. The junction had 4 bases not matched to a gene; V was cut back by 2 bases and J by 3 bases. This CDR3 spans 15 amino acids. The DNA of the CDR3 is TGCGCCAGCAGCTTCGGGGACAGGGAGACAGATACGCAGTATTTT. Residues: CASSFGDRETDTQYF.

The rearrangement uses TRBV15 and TRBJ2-5, with TRBD2 matching over 8 bases. In germline, CDR1 is LNHNV, CDR2 YYDKDF (reference sequence). The junction had 2 bases not matched to a gene; V was cut back by 0 bases and J by 2 bases. There are 15 residues in the CDR3. The CDR3 DNA is TGTGCCACCAGCAGAGATCGGGGGGGGCAAGAGACCCAGTACTTC. It is translated as CATSRDRGGQETQYF.

This chain links TRBV11-3 with TRBJ1-1; D is undetermined. From germline, CDR1 is SGHNT and CDR2 YENEEA. Trimming left V 1 base short and J 1 base short, with 7 bases between. The CDR3 consists of 14 residues. The CDR3 bases are TGTGCCAGCAGCTTAGGCGGCAAGAACACTGAAGCTTTCTTT. Translated: CASSLGGKNTEAFF.

V gene TRBV19 combines with J gene TRBJ1-1; D not resolved. Germline lookup yields CDR1 LNHDA and CDR2 SQIVND (reference sequence). The V gene lost 7 bases and the J gene lost 1 base, with 10 bases spanning the gap. This CDR3 has 13 amino acids. This CDR3 is CASTEQPNTEAFF. CDR3 sequence (DNA): TGTGCCAGTACGGAACAGCCGAACACTGAAGCTTTCTTT.

There are a few counts of this clone. The rearrangement links TRBV5-1 to TRBJ2-3; possibly TRBD1 for D (5 bases). The CDR3 sequence is 14 residues long. V dropped 4 bases and J dropped 2 bases, with 11 bases sitting between them. The V gene's germline CDR1 is SGHRS and CDR2 YFSETQ. The CDR3 DNA reads as TGCGCCAGCAGCCCCATGGACAACACAGATACGCAGTATTTT. This codes for CASSPMDNTDTQYF. Complete variable domain (other parts from reference TRBV5-1 and TRBJ2-3): KAGVTQTPRYLIKTRGQQVTLSCSPISGHRSVSWYQQTPGQGLQFLFEYFSETQRNKGNFPGRFSGRQFSNSRSEMNVSTLELGDSALYLCASSPMDNTDTQYFGPGTRLTVL.

The chain recombines TRBV2 with TRBJ2-3; D is perhaps TRBD1 (6 bases). Germline CDR1 and CDR2: SNHLY and FYNNEI. V shed 6 bases and J shed 4 bases, with 14 bases lying between them. The CDR3 is 14 amino acids. CDR3 residues: CASRGQSSADTQYF. The CDR3 region has the DNA TGTGCCAGCAGGGGACAATCTAGTGCAGATACGCAGTATTTT.

The rearrangement joins TRBV30 to TRBJ1-6; D remains ambiguous. Trimming took 2 bases from V and 6 from J, leaving 11 bases between them. Germline-derived CDR1 and CDR2 are GTSNPN and SVGIG (reference sequence). This CDR3 region has 14 residues. This CDR3 reads CAWSLGLFNSPLHF. The CDR3 bases are TGTGCCTGGAGTCTTGGACTGTTTAATTCACCCCTCCACTTT.

The J gene is TRBJ2-1, the V gene TRBV10-3; 9 nucleotides agree with TRBD2. V shed 7 bases, J shed 4 bases, and the junction held 8 bases outside the gene matches. The germline gives CDR1 ENHRY, CDR2 SYGVKD. There are 15 residues in the CDR3. The CDR3, as DNA: TGTGCCATCAAGGGGGCTAGCGGGGAATACAATGAGCAGTTCTTC. Protein sequence: CAIKGASGEYNEQFF.

Here the CDR3 DNA reads TGTGCCAGCAGGGGACTAGCGGGGGGGCCGAGTCAAGAGACCCAGTACTTC. It is translated as CASRGLAGGPSQETQYF. The chain carries TRBV28 and TRBJ2-5; 16 bases match TRBD2. CDR3 length equals 17 residues. Per germline, CDR1 MDHEN and CDR2 SYDVKM. V dropped 6 bases and J dropped 2; count of bases not matched to a gene: 6.

The chain carries TRBV30 and TRBJ2-7; D might be TRBD2 (6 bases). The CDR3 spans 12 residues. Trimming shortened V by 5 bases and J by 6 bases, and 14 bases separated the two germline ends. The germline CDR1 and CDR2 sequences are GTSNPN and SVGIG (reference sequence). The CDR3 here is CAWGRGWREQYF. CDR3 nucleotides: TGTGCCTGGGGGCGGGGTTGGCGCGAGCAGTACTTC.

The rearrangement uses TRBV6-5 and TRBJ1-2; 9 bases map to TRBD1. The CDR3 length is 16 residues. Trimming cost V 0 bases and J 4 bases; bases outside gene matches: 6. Looked up from germline, CDR1 is MNHEY and CDR2 is SVGAGI. In DNA, the CDR3 is TGTGCCAGCAGTTACTCGGGACAGGGTAGGAGCTATGGCTACACCTTC. Translation gives CASSYSGQGRSYGYTF.

The CDR3 region is CASSSRSGSAFF. The DNA for the CDR3 is TGTGCCAGCAGCTCTCGAAGCGGGTCGGCTTTCTTT. The chain has TRBV5-6 and TRBJ1-1; no reliable D call. CDR3 length: 12 amino acids. The V gene lost 3 bases and the J gene lost 11 bases, with 14 bases spanning the gap. Germline V gene sequence: CDR1 SGHDT, CDR2 YYEEEE.

In its sample, this clone was seen once. The gene calls are TRBV7-8 and TRBJ2-7; D remains unclear. From germline, CDR1 is SGHVS and CDR2 FQNEAQ. V was trimmed by 2 bases and J by 4 bases, leaving 12 bases between them. The CDR3 extends over 14 amino acids. CDR3 amino acids: CASSLIAPTYEQYF. CDR3 DNA: TGTGCCAGCAGCTTAATCGCCCCGACTTACGAGCAGTACTTC.

The chain links TRBV4-1 to TRBJ1-2; D may be TRBD1 (5 bases). This CDR3 has 17 amino acids. Germline V gives CDR1 MGHRA, CDR2 YSYEKL. V lost 4 bases and J lost 4, with 22 bases in between. The CDR3 sequence: CASSLAMRGVIGYGYTF. The CDR3, as DNA: TGCGCCAGCAGCCTCGCGATGCGGGGGGTCATAGGCTATGGCTACACCTTC.